This T cell receptor beta chain was recorded in a study of STAT5B mutations in CD4+ large granular lymphocyte leukemia. The V gene lost 4 bases and the J gene lost 0 bases, with 11 bases spanning the gap. The CDR3 totals 15 residues. Germline V gene data show CDR1 as MNHNS and CDR2 as SASEGT. The table came from immunoSEQ multiplex PCR; TCRdb's copy has only in-frame clones and leaves some out. The sample yields about 30,000 clones, 70% to 80% seen once. The rearrangement links TRBV6-1 to TRBJ2-3; unclear D gene. The origin of this receptor is a human donor in good health. Sample: CD4+ T cells from blood buffy coats. The CDR3 protein is CASSAQVTSTDTQYF. CDR3 DNA sequence: TGTGCCAGCAGTGCCCAGGTTACTAGCACAGATACGCAGTATTTT.